These T cell receptor beta chains were read from a single sample in a study of blood T cell repertoires in COVID-19. Using immunoSEQ multiplex PCR, the repertoire was profiled, and TCRdb retains in-frame clones only, with some absent. The sample has 30,000 to 35,000 clones; about 74% are singletons. The sample consisted of peripheral blood. The receptors originated from a human donor in a cohort sampled during active COVID-19. The CDR3 runs from the conserved cysteine through the conserved F or W. A D gene is named only where the DNA matches it firmly. Size values are once, few and many counts, or a class for expanded clones, and some rows have none.

>TRBD1|NA|TRBV19|TRBJ1-2
TGTGCCAGTATCCCCCGGGACAGGGGTAACTATGGCTACACCTTC
CASIPRDRGNYGYTF
>TRBD2|NA|TRBV2|TRBJ2-1
TGTGCCAGCATACTAGCGGGAGTTAGCAATGAGCAGTTCTTC
CASILAGVSNEQFF
>NA|NA|TRBV29-1|TRBJ2-7
TGCAGCGTTGTAGGTCGGGGTTCCTACGAGCAGTACTTC
CSVVGRGSYEQYF
>NA|NA|TRBV15|TRBJ2-7
TGTGCCACCAGCCGGGACTTCTCCTACGAGCAGTACTTC
CATSRDFSYEQYF
>TRBD1|NA|TRBV7-9|TRBJ1-5
TGTGCCAGCAGCTCGACAGGGGATTATCAGCCCCAGCATTTT
CASSSTGDYQPQHF
>TRBD1|NA|TRBV4-2|TRBJ2-7
TGTGCCAGCAGCCAAGCAGGGACAGGGGGCTACGAGCAGTACTTC
CASSQAGTGGYEQYF
>NA|NA|TRBV20-1|TRBJ1-1
TGCAGTGCTAGTAGGGGTCCCCCGGGCACTGAAGCTTTCTTT
CSASRGPPGTEAFF
>NA|NA|TRBV28|TRBJ1-2
TGTGCCAGCAGTAACAGCCACTATGGCTACACCTTC
CASSNSHYGYTF
>NA|NA|TRBV6-5|TRBJ2-7
TGTGCCAGCAGTTTAACGACAGCCTACGAGCAGTACTTC
CASSLTTAYEQYF
>NA|NA|TRBV28|TRBJ2-3
TGTGCCAGCAGTACGGACGGGACTGCTCCAGATACGCAGTATTTT
CASSTDGTAPDTQYF
>TRBD2|NA|TRBV27|TRBJ2-1
TGTGCCAGCAGCCCGAGCGGGACCCCATGGGGCAATGAGCAGTTCTTC
CASSPSGTPWGNEQFF
>NA|NA|TRBV6-2/TRBV6-3|TRBJ2-7
TGTGCCAGCAGTTACACGGGCTACGAGCAGTACTTC
CASSYTGYEQYF
>NA|NA|TRBV29-1|TRBJ1-1
TGCAGCGTTGCACCAGGGGTGGGGGCTGAAGCTTTCTTT
CSVAPGVGAEAFF
>TRBD2|NA|TRBV3-1/TRBV3-2|TRBJ2-3
TGTGCCAGCAGCCATCCCGGACTAGCCCTCCGGGATACGCAGTATTTT
CASSHPGLALRDTQYF
>NA|NA|TRBV7-3|TRBJ1-1
TGTGCCAGCAGCTCAGTCGGAGGGGTCACCTCAAAGAACACTGAAGCTTTCTTT
CASSSVGGVTSKNTEAFF
>NA|NA|TRBV11-2|TRBJ1-1
TGTGCCAGCAGCTTAGCAGGGGCTGAAGCTTTCTTT
CASSLAGAEAFF
>NA|NA|TRBV9|TRBJ2-1
TGTGCCAGCAGCTCCAGTGGTGGACGGGGAGATGAGCAGTTCTTC
CASSSSGGRGDEQFF
>TRBD1|NA|TRBV14|TRBJ1-1
TGTGCCAGCAGCACCCGAGCCGGGACAGGGTCGGCTTTCTTT
CASSTRAGTGSAFF
>TRBD2|few|TRBV28|TRBJ2-7
TGTGCCAGTCCCCCCACAGGGGGCGCGGTAGCGGGAGGGCTGGGGGAGCAGTACTTC
CASPPTGGAVAGGLGEQYF
>TRBD1|NA|TRBV5-4|TRBJ2-5
TGTGCCAGCAGCCCCGACAGGGGGCGGCAAGAGACCCAGTACTTC
CASSPDRGRQETQYF
>NA|NA|TRBV7-9|TRBJ1-4
TGTGCCAGCAGCTTAGGCGACAGCAAAAATGAAAAACTGTTTTTT
CASSLGDSKNEKLFF
>NA|NA|TRBV6-1|TRBJ2-5
TGTGCCAGCAGTGAAGCGCGGGGCACGGAGACCCAGTACTTC
CASSEARGTETQYF
>TRBD1|once|TRBV6-6|TRBJ1-3
TGTGCCAGCAGACCTGGACAGGTCTCTGGAAACACCATATATTTT
CASRPGQVSGNTIYF
>TRBD1|NA|TRBV23-1|TRBJ1-5
TGCGCCAGCAGTCAAGACAGGGGGCGATTCATGCCCCAGCATTTT
CASSQDRGRFMPQHF
>NA|few|TRBV9|TRBJ1-1
TGTGCCAGCAGCGTAGTTTTACGAGGTGAAGCTTTCTTT
CASSVVLRGEAFF
>TRBD2|NA|TRBV4-1|TRBJ2-1
TGCGCCAGCAGCCAAGATATAGCGGGAGCTCAGGACAATGAGCAGTTCTTC
CASSQDIAGAQDNEQFF
>TRBD1|NA|TRBV7-2|TRBJ2-2
TGTGCCAGCAGCCCCTTCAAGCGGATGGACAGGGTGAACACCGGGGAGCTGTTTTTT
CASSPFKRMDRVNTGELFF
>TRBD2|NA|TRBV6-1|TRBJ2-3
TGTGCCAGCAGTGAAATTGAGGCGGGGGGGCCGGGCACAGATACGCAGTATTTT
CASSEIEAGGPGTDTQYF
>NA|NA|TRBV5-1|TRBJ1-4
TGCGCCAGCAGCGTCGAGGCCGATGAAAAACTGTTTTTT
CASSVEADEKLFF
>NA|NA|TRBV9|TRBJ2-1
TGTGCCAGCAGCGGCGGGACTCCCCTTTCCGATGAGCAGTTCTTC
CASSGGTPLSDEQFF
>NA|NA|TRBV27|TRBJ2-1
TGTGCCAGCAGGACAACATACTCCCGATCCTACAATGAGCAGTTCTTC
CASRTTYSRSYNEQFF
>NA|NA|TRBV4-2|TRBJ1-5
TGTGCCAGCAGCCAAGCGGTCAGAGGGTGGAAGGGTCAGCCCCAGCATTTT
CASSQAVRGWKGQPQHF
>TRBD2|NA|TRBV5-1|TRBJ2-1
TGCGCCAGCAGCTTGTTCGGACTAGCGGGAGGGTTTGAGCAGTTCTTC
CASSLFGLAGGFEQFF
>TRBD1|NA|TRBV5-4|TRBJ2-2
TGTGCCAGCAGCTTCAGGGGGCACTACACCGGGGAGCTGTTTTTT
CASSFRGHYTGELFF
>NA|NA|TRBV28|TRBJ2-3
TGTGCCAGCGGGAGGAGCGGTCTAAGCACAGATACGCAGTATTTT
CASGRSGLSTDTQYF
>NA|NA|TRBV2|TRBJ2-2
TGTGCCAGCAGTGAAGTCAGGGCGGATACCGGGGAGCTGTTTTTT
CASSEVRADTGELFF
>TRBD1|NA|TRBV4-3|TRBJ1-6
TGCGCCAGCAGCCAATATACGACAGGGAATTCACCCCTCCACTTT
CASSQYTTGNSPLHF
>TRBD1|NA|TRBV30|TRBJ2-7
TGTGCCTTATCAGAGGACAGGGCCTACGAGCAGTACTTC
CALSEDRAYEQYF
>TRBD1|NA|TRBV6-5|TRBJ1-2
TGTGCCAGCAGTTACGTGACAGGGGGCAACTATGGCTACACCTTC
CASSYVTGGNYGYTF
>NA|NA|TRBV7-9|TRBJ2-5
TGTGCCAGCAGCCGTACCAGTCGGGCCCAGTACTTC
CASSRTSRAQYF
>NA|NA|TRBV7-2|TRBJ2-4
TGTGCCAGCAGCTCCCGAGCCGGTAACATTCAGTACTTC
CASSSRAGNIQYF
>NA|NA|TRBV2|TRBJ2-1
TGTGCCAGCAGTGAAGGGTCGTCAGGTGAGCAGTTCTTC
CASSEGSSGEQFF
>TRBD2|NA|TRBV5-1|TRBJ2-3
TGCGCCAGCAGCTTGGGAGCGGGGGGAACAGATACGCAGTATTTT
CASSLGAGGTDTQYF
>TRBD1|NA|TRBV6-5|TRBJ2-7
TGTGCCAGCAGCTACGGGACAGGTACCTCCTACGAGCAGTACTTC
CASSYGTGTSYEQYF
>NA|NA|TRBV5-1|TRBJ2-1
TGCGCCAGCAGACAGGGTCACAACAATGAGCAGTTCTTC
CASRQGHNNEQFF
>TRBD1|NA|TRBV7-2|TRBJ2-7
TGTGCCAGCAGCTTAGGACGGACAGGCCCCTACGAGCAGTACTTC
CASSLGRTGPYEQYF
>TRBD1|NA|TRBV19|TRBJ1-5
TGTGCCAGTAGTATACTCTCAGGGGGTGGCAATCAGCCCCAGCATTTT
CASSILSGGGNQPQHF
>NA|NA|TRBV28|TRBJ1-1
TGTGCCAGCAGACCAGGACAGACCAACACTGAAGCTTTCTTT
CASRPGQTNTEAFF
>NA|NA|TRBV6-5|TRBJ1-2
TGTGCCAGCAGCATCTCGGTGGTTTATGGCTACACCTTC
CASSISVVYGYTF
>TRBD1|few|TRBV10-2|TRBJ2-7
TGCGCCAGCCAAGGACAGGGGAGTAACGAGCAGTACTTC
CASQGQGSNEQYF
>NA|NA|TRBV2|TRBJ1-2
TGTGCCAGCTCAGGGTACGGTTTCTATGGCTACACCTTC
CASSGYGFYGYTF
>TRBD1|NA|TRBV5-1|TRBJ2-7
TGCGCCAGCAGCCCACAACAGGGGAAGATGGGCGAGCAGTACTTC
CASSPQQGKMGEQYF
>NA|NA|TRBV28|TRBJ1-5
TGTGCCAGCAGTTTTCTTGGAGGGCAGCCCCAGCATTTT
CASSFLGGQPQHF
>NA|NA|TRBV11-2|TRBJ1-2
TGTGCCAGCAGCCTAGGCCGGGCAGCGGGATACCCTAACTATGGCTACACCTTC
CASSLGRAAGYPNYGYTF